This is a list of T cell receptor beta chains from one sample in a study of T cell repertoires in cytomegalovirus infection. TCRdb independently ran MiXCR on the reads; one entry per CDR3 protein. The sample shows a few hundred thousand distinct CDR3 sequences, 15% to 20% of them seen only once. Sequenced material: CD8+ T cells from PBMCs. The receptors here all came from a human donor in good health (CMV status not recorded). Some clones in this sample may be carry-over from other donors' samples. Each CDR3 is given with its conserved first and last residue.

v_gene: TRBV7-2; j_gene: TRBJ2-1; CDR3aa: CASSLADLGGEQFF
v_gene: TRBV14; j_gene: TRBJ2-7; CDR3aa: CASSQGALDYEQYF
v_gene: TRBV5-4; j_gene: TRBJ2-2; CDR3aa: CASNTGGELFF
v_gene: TRBV14; j_gene: TRBJ2-3; CDR3aa: CASSWGFGTDTQYF
v_gene: TRBV7-6; j_gene: TRBJ2-1; CDR3aa: CASRPPGQGHNEQFF
v_gene: TRBV4-1; j_gene: TRBJ2-3; CDR3aa: CASSQDDLSTDTQYF
v_gene: TRBV7-9; j_gene: TRBJ1-2; CDR3aa: CASSATLHGGGYTF
v_gene: TRBV7-8; j_gene: TRBJ1-2; CDR3aa: CASSLVQTDNYGYTF
v_gene: TRBV12-3/TRBV12-4; j_gene: TRBJ2-5; CDR3aa: CASSDLLETQYF
v_gene: TRBV7-3; j_gene: TRBJ2-2; CDR3aa: CASSLIGSQGSRSGELFF
v_gene: TRBV9; j_gene: TRBJ1-1; CDR3aa: CASSVGTGGEAFF
v_gene: TRBV5-1; j_gene: TRBJ2-7; CDR3aa: CASGLSRGPSYEQYF
v_gene: TRBV7-6; j_gene: TRBJ1-6; CDR3aa: CASSLDAGGQPLHF
v_gene: TRBV6-1; j_gene: TRBJ2-2; CDR3aa: CASRGLAGSTGELFF
v_gene: TRBV4-2; j_gene: TRBJ2-3; CDR3aa: CASSQDWAGTSLDTQYF
v_gene: TRBV7-8; j_gene: TRBJ1-5; CDR3aa: CASSPAAYSNQPQHF
v_gene: TRBV7-9; j_gene: TRBJ2-7; CDR3aa: CASSLTGRIYEQYF
v_gene: TRBV6-6; j_gene: TRBJ1-1; CDR3aa: CASSFDRGLNTEAFF
v_gene: TRBV28; j_gene: TRBJ1-4; CDR3aa: CASSFPGPYSTNEKLFF
v_gene: TRBV7-6; j_gene: TRBJ2-1; CDR3aa: CASSLGPSGGSSSYNEQFF
v_gene: TRBV29-1; j_gene: TRBJ1-2; CDR3aa: CSVEEAGTGYTF
v_gene: TRBV2; j_gene: TRBJ1-1; CDR3aa: CASSEAGIMNTEAFF
v_gene: TRBV6-6; j_gene: TRBJ2-5; CDR3aa: CASSYSSFGLQETQYF
v_gene: TRBV2; j_gene: TRBJ2-2; CDR3aa: CASSDPNTGELFF
v_gene: TRBV20-1; j_gene: TRBJ2-1; CDR3aa: CSARTSGGGNEQFF
v_gene: TRBV20-1; j_gene: TRBJ1-1; CDR3aa: CSAAGPTTEAFF
v_gene: TRBV7-7; j_gene: TRBJ2-7; CDR3aa: CASSPGTDYEQYF
v_gene: TRBV2; j_gene: TRBJ1-2; CDR3aa: CASRRGTANPYGYTF
v_gene: TRBV25-1; j_gene: TRBJ1-4; CDR3aa: CASSEWNTGSEKLFF
v_gene: TRBV7-9; j_gene: TRBJ1-5; CDR3aa: CASSLEDQPQHF
v_gene: TRBV7-6; j_gene: TRBJ1-1; CDR3aa: CASSLAIYTEAFF
v_gene: TRBV2; j_gene: TRBJ1-1; CDR3aa: CASWVGSTEAFF
v_gene: TRBV4-1; j_gene: TRBJ2-1; CDR3aa: CASSQTGTDEQFF
v_gene: TRBV2; j_gene: TRBJ2-7; CDR3aa: CATKSGSYEQYF
v_gene: TRBV19; j_gene: TRBJ2-3; CDR3aa: CASSNRLAGESTDTQYF
v_gene: TRBV12-3/TRBV12-4; j_gene: TRBJ1-6; CDR3aa: CATKQSSSYNSPLHF
v_gene: TRBV5-1; j_gene: TRBJ2-1; CDR3aa: CASSLGQDNEQFF
v_gene: TRBV7-8; j_gene: TRBJ1-1; CDR3aa: CASSLTRGGANTEAFF
v_gene: TRBV7-9; j_gene: TRBJ1-1; CDR3aa: CASSLSGRSEAFF
v_gene: TRBV28; j_gene: TRBJ2-3; CDR3aa: CASRSTRRTGLTDTQYF
v_gene: TRBV5-5; j_gene: TRBJ2-7; CDR3aa: CASRGVGYEQYF
v_gene: TRBV7-9; j_gene: TRBJ2-7; CDR3aa: CASSPPGGGYEQYF
v_gene: TRBV7-6; j_gene: TRBJ2-1; CDR3aa: CASSLRTSGENEQFF
v_gene: TRBV29-1; j_gene: TRBJ2-3; CDR3aa: CSVDGTGVLSTDTQYF
v_gene: TRBV6-6; j_gene: TRBJ2-5; CDR3aa: CASSWTDTAQETQYF
v_gene: TRBV7-2; j_gene: TRBJ2-6; CDR3aa: CASSLWGAEIIGWSSGANVLTF
v_gene: TRBV6-2/TRBV6-3; j_gene: TRBJ2-7; CDR3aa: CASSKSGTGNEQYF